Presented here are 32 T cell receptor beta chains from one specimen sequenced in a study of response to subunit inactivated influenza vaccine. TCRdb used MiXCR to reprocess the RT-PCR reads, holding one entry per CDR3 protein. The table lists about 650,000 distinct CDR3 sequences, 15% to 19% of them singletons, with about 9.9% in the top ten. The sequences come from PBMCs from blood, collected about 12 days after vaccination. Receptor source: a man aged 45-65 years who received an inactivated influenza vaccine.

The chain joins TRBV28 to TRBJ2-7; weak D call: TRBD1 (6 bases). Per germline, CDR1 MDHEN and CDR2 SYDVKM. This CDR3 comprises 13 residues. V lost 6 bases and J 6 bases, leaving 15 bases between the germline ends. Written as DNA, the CDR3 is TGTGCCAGCAGCCACCCGAGGACAGCCGAGCAGTACTTC. Translation: CASSHPRTAEQYF.

This clonotype occurred a few times. The gene calls are TRBV7-9 and TRBJ1-5; D gene uncertain. The ends were cut back, 8 bases at V and 0 bases at J, with 5 bases in the middle. Germline loops: CDR1 SEHNR, CDR2 FQNEAQ (reference sequence). There are 12 residues in the CDR3. CDR3 region: CASGSSNQPQHF. The CDR3 DNA follows: TGTGCCAGCGGGAGTAGCAATCAGCCCCAGCATTTT.

This clonotype was seen only a few times. V and J are TRBV7-9 and TRBJ2-3, with 9 nucleotides matching TRBD2. The V gene end was trimmed by 5 bases and the J gene end by 3 bases; junction bases not matched to a gene: 3. The germline gives CDR1 SEHNR, CDR2 FQNEAQ (reference sequence). The CDR3 has 14 amino acids. Here the CDR3 reads CASSRGLATDTQYF. The CDR3 DNA reads TGTGCCAGCAGCCGGGGACTAGCAACAGATACGCAGTATTTT.

This clonotype showed up just a few times. The chain joins TRBV7-2 to TRBJ1-2, with D unresolved. Germline V gene sequence: CDR1 SGHTA, CDR2 FQGNSA. V was trimmed by 1 base and J by 13 bases, leaving 16 bases between them. The length of the CDR3 is 13 residues. CDR3 nucleotide sequence: TGTGCCAGCAGCTTAGAACCAAACCTCGGAGGCACCTTC. This sequence encodes CASSLEPNLGGTF.

This chain joins TRBV7-6 and TRBJ2-3; possibly TRBD1 or TRBD2 for D (5 bases each). The CDR3 covers 15 residues. The V gene lost 5 bases and the J gene lost 6 bases, with 18 bases spanning the gap. Germline CDR1 reads SGHVS; CDR2 reads FNYEAQ. The CDR3 bases are TGTGCCAGCAGCCCCGGGGCCAGAGTAGGGGATACGCAGTATTTT. Translated, it gives CASSPGARVGDTQYF.

Concerning this clonotype: A much larger clone differs by one base, so this may be a read error. V and J are TRBV5-1 and TRBJ2-7; possible D gene TRBD2, 6 bases. Germline V gene sequence: CDR1 SGHRS, CDR2 YFSETQ. This CDR3 contains 14 residues. The CDR3 loop is CACSFQEGRLEQYF. The CDR3, as DNA: TGCGCCTGCAGCTTTCAGGAGGGTCGACTCGAGCAGTACTTC.

CDR3 in amino acids: CASTAPTSGDTFQETQYF. CDR3 DNA sequence: TGTGCCAGCACTGCCCCGACTAGCGGGGACACTTTCCAAGAGACCCAGTACTTC. The V and J genes are TRBV12-3 or TRBV12-4 and TRBJ2-5; TRBD2 agrees at 11 bases. The CDR3 covers 18 residues. J was trimmed by 1 base and V by 7 bases; bases with no gene match: 14.

V is TRBV20-1 and J is TRBJ2-2, with 13 bases that match TRBD2. J was trimmed by 5 bases and V by 4 bases; bases with no gene match: 7. From germline, CDR1 is DFQATT and CDR2 SNEGSKA (reference sequence). The CDR3 spans 16 residues. The CDR3 nucleotides read TGCAGTGCTAAAAAACCGGGACTAGCGGGAACCGGGGAGCTGTTTTTT. Translation: CSAKKPGLAGTGELFF.

The chain couples TRBV11-2 to TRBJ2-3; D gene uncertain. Germline V gene sequence: CDR1 SGHAT, CDR2 FQNNGV. The CDR3 loop spans 15 amino acids. Trimming left V 5 bases short and J 5 bases short, with 17 bases between. For the CDR3, the DNA is TGTGCCAGCAGCCCCGTGAAAGGTGGGAAAGATACGCAGTATTTT. Protein product: CASSPVKGGKDTQYF.

This clonotype was found a few times. For the CDR3, the DNA is TGTGCCAGCAGAAAAAACCAAGGACGACCTAGCACAGATACGCAGTATTTT. Translated, it gives CASRKNQGRPSTDTQYF. This chain uses TRBV6-2 or TRBV6-3 with TRBJ2-3, with no clear D. Germline V lookup: CDR1 MNHEY, CDR2 SVGEGT. The V end lost 6 bases, the J end lost 0 bases, and 19 bases lay between the germline ends. The CDR3 consists of 17 residues.

This clonotype was detected a few times. The chain combines TRBV3-1 with TRBJ2-1; maybe TRBD2 (6 bases). The germline V and J ends were trimmed by 1 base and 1 base, with 14 bases remaining between them. The germline V gene has CDR1 LGHDT and CDR2 YNNKEL (reference sequence). This CDR3 contains 17 residues. CDR3 in DNA: TGTGCCAGCAGCCAAGGGGTCTTTGGGGGGTCCTACAATGAGCAGTTCTTC. It yields the protein CASSQGVFGGSYNEQFF.

The V and J genes are TRBV4-2 and TRBJ2-4, with 11 bases lining up with TRBD2. The ends lost 1 base at V and 2 bases at J; junction bases unmatched: 1. CDR3 length equals 16 residues. Germline CDR1 is LGHNA and CDR2 is YNFKEQ. As DNA, the CDR3 is TGTGCCAGCAGCCAAGTGACTAGCGGGACCAAAAACATTCAGTACTTC. Translation gives CASSQVTSGTKNIQYF.

The chain joins TRBV27 to TRBJ2-7, with TRBD2 as a possible D gene (6 bases). The CDR3 extends over 15 amino acids. Germline-derived CDR1 and CDR2 are MNHEY and SMNVEV (reference sequence). Trimming took off 5 bases at V and 0 bases at J, with 14 bases between the two ends. CDR3 protein: CASSDPFGSSYEQYF. The CDR3 bases are TGTGCCAGCAGTGACCCGTTCGGGAGCTCCTACGAGCAGTACTTC.

This clonotype was seen only a few times. The chain combines TRBV7-8 with TRBJ2-6, with D possibly being TRBD1 (6 bases). Trimming took 9 bases from V and 0 from J, leaving 15 bases between them. The CDR3 contains 16 residues. In germline, CDR1 is SGHVS, CDR2 FQNEAQ. CDR3 residues: CASRGSFRSGANVLTF. In DNA, the CDR3 is TGTGCCAGTAGGGGGAGTTTTCGCTCTGGGGCCAACGTCCTGACTTTC.

In its sample, this clonotype was seen a few times. The rearrangement joins TRBV28 to TRBJ2-3, with a tentative D call TRBD1 (6 bases). The CDR3 extends over 14 amino acids. V gave up 5 bases and J gave up 4 bases, with 13 bases separating them. The germline V gene encodes CDR1 MDHEN and CDR2 SYDVKM. CDR3 nucleotides: TGTGCCAGCAGTCCCCGGGCAGGGGCAGATACGCAGTATTTT. Encoded protein: CASSPRAGADTQYF.

This clonotype showed up just a few times. CDR3 in amino acids: CASSLYMTDTQYF. The CDR3 DNA is TGTGCCAGCAGCTTGTATATGACAGATACGCAGTATTTT. The rearrangement links TRBV5-6 to TRBJ2-3; D is uncertain. Germline V CDR1 and CDR2: SGHDT, YYEEEE. Trimming left V 1 base short and J 3 bases short, with 6 bases between. The CDR3 covers 13 residues.

At least ten counts were recorded for this clonotype. V usage is TRBV28 and J usage is TRBJ2-7; the D gene is possibly TRBD2 (6 bases). CDR3 length: 14 residues. The germline CDR1 and CDR2 sequences are MDHEN and SYDVKM. Trimming cost V 5 bases and J 1 base, with 12 bases left between them. This chain's CDR3 is CASSGYGTSYEQYF. CDR3 in DNA: TGTGCCAGCAGTGGGTATGGGACTTCCTACGAGCAGTACTTC. Together with reference TRBV28 and TRBJ2-7, the CDR3 gives the full variable domain: DVKVTQSSRYLVKRTGEKVFLECVQDMDHENMFWYRQDPGLGLRLIYFSYDVKMKEKGDIPEGYSVSREKKERFSLILESASTNQTSMYLCASSGYGTSYEQYFGPGTRLTVT.

This clonotype has only a few counts. The rearrangement links TRBV10-3 to TRBJ2-1; 7 bases agree with TRBD2. CDR3 length equals 14 residues. Looked up from germline, CDR1 is ENHRY and CDR2 is SYGVKD. The ends lost 4 bases at V and 8 bases at J; junction bases unmatched: 8. The DNA of the CDR3 is TGTGCCATCAGTGTTGGGGGGGAACGGGATGAGCAGTTCTTC. It yields the protein CAISVGGERDEQFF.

This clonotype was counted a few times. The rearrangement uses TRBV2 and TRBJ2-7, with a tentative D call TRBD1 (5 bases). Trimming pared 8 bases from V and 4 bases from J, leaving 15 bases between. This CDR3 comprises 13 residues. CDR1 is SNHLY, CDR2 FYNNEI, per germline. In DNA, the CDR3 is TGTGCCAGCGTCAAGGGGCTTTTATACGAGCAGTACTTC. Its protein is CASVKGLLYEQYF.

The sample holds a few counts of this clonotype. This CDR3 reads CASSRLGLPLDNEQFF. CDR3 nucleotide sequence: TGCGCCAGCAGCCGCCTGGGACTACCACTGGACAATGAGCAGTTCTTC. The rearrangement uses TRBV5-1 and TRBJ2-1, with TRBD2 matching over 7 bases. Unmatched junction bases numbered 12, after V lost 4 bases and J lost 5 bases. The CDR3 loop spans 16 amino acids. Looked up from germline, CDR1 is SGHRS and CDR2 is YFSETQ.

V usage is TRBV6-5 and J usage is TRBJ2-5, with TRBD1 matching over 8 bases. Per germline, CDR1 MNHEY and CDR2 SVGAGI. The junction had 1 base not matched to a gene; V was cut back by 0 bases and J by 1 base. The CDR3 is 15 amino acids. CDR3 in DNA: TGTGCCAGCAGTTACTCGACAGGGGTCCAAGAGACCCAGTACTTC. Translated, it gives CASSYSTGVQETQYF.

This clonotype was seen only a few times. This rearrangement joins TRBV18 to TRBJ2-6; unclear D gene. Germline CDR1 reads KGHSH; CDR2 reads LQKENI. V was pared by 3 bases and J by 2 bases, with 8 bases between. The CDR3 has 15 amino acids. This chain's CDR3 is CASSPAKAGANVLTF. CDR3 in DNA: TGTGCCAGCTCACCCGCCAAGGCTGGGGCCAACGTCCTGACTTTC.

The rearrangement links TRBV12-3 or TRBV12-4 to TRBJ1-5; D is ambiguous. The CDR3 runs to 15 residues. V was clipped by 3 bases and J by 5 bases, with 14 bases between them. The CDR3 sequence is CASSFDRGGYQPQHF. As DNA, the CDR3 is TGTGCCAGCAGTTTCGATCGGGGAGGTTATCAGCCCCAGCATTTT.

The sample holds a few counts of this clonotype. The chain joins TRBV12-3 or TRBV12-4 to TRBJ1-5; 8 positions agree with TRBD1. The J segment lost 6 bases and the V segment lost 3 bases, leaving 7 bases of the junction unmatched. This CDR3 contains 15 residues. CDR3 sequence (DNA): TGTGCCAGCAGTTTCAGACAGGGGTCGGGTCAGCCCCAGCATTTT. It is translated as CASSFRQGSGQPQHF.

This clonotype was seen a few times. This chain uses TRBV28 with TRBJ1-2, with D maybe TRBD1 (6 bases). Between the trimmed V and J ends, which lost 3 bases and 4 bases, there was a span of 12 bases. The CDR3 is made up of 14 amino acids. The germline gives CDR1 MDHEN, CDR2 SYDVKM. The CDR3 DNA follows: TGTGCCAGCAGTTTGCCCGGACAGCCCTATGGCTACACCTTC. Amino acid sequence: CASSLPGQPYGYTF.

This clonotype was observed many times. The rearrangement joins TRBV12-3 or TRBV12-4 to TRBJ1-2, with D possibly being TRBD1 (5 bases). This CDR3 contains 13 residues. Between the trimmed V and J ends, which lost 5 bases and 14 bases, there was a span of 21 bases. In nucleotides, the CDR3 is TGTGCCAGCAGTACCGGGACGGCCGACGCGGGGACCTTC. This translates into CASSTGTADAGTF.

In the case of this clonotype: A much larger clonotype is one base distant, so this may be a read error. The rearrangement uses TRBV4-1 and TRBJ2-7; D is unresolved. Germline lookup yields CDR1 MGHRA and CDR2 YSYEKL. CDR3 size: 13 residues. Trimming took 0 bases from V and 0 from J, leaving 3 bases between them. The DNA for the CDR3 is TGCGCCAGCAGCCAAGACATCTCCTACGAGCAGTACTTC. Translating it yields CASSQDISYEQYF.

V usage is TRBV21-1 and J usage is TRBJ2-1; the D call of TRBD1 is as the table states it, not checked on the DNA. TRBV21-1 corresponds to a pseudogene. The CDR3 has 19 residues. CDR3 protein: CASSKKHRQGQEGSNEQFF. The CDR3 nucleotides are TGTGCCAGCAGCAAAAAACACCGCCAAGGACAGGAAGGGTCCAATGAGCAGTTCTTC.

This clonotype was seen a handful of times. The chain carries TRBV4-3 and TRBJ1-2; 9 bases are a match to TRBD1. Germline lookup yields CDR1 LGHNA and CDR2 YSLEER. The J segment lost 3 bases and the V segment lost 1 base, leaving 9 bases of the junction unmatched. This CDR3 has 17 amino acids. The CDR3 DNA sequence: TGCGCCAGCAGCCAAGTCAAGGTTCGGACAGGGGACTATGGCTACACCTTC. Protein: CASSQVKVRTGDYGYTF.

The chain combines TRBV20-1 with TRBJ2-1, with a possible D match to TRBD2 (5 bases). V was clipped by 3 bases and J by 4 bases, with 13 bases between them. Germline assignment: CDR1 DFQATT and CDR2 SNEGSKA (reference sequence). This CDR3 has 14 amino acids. The CDR3 loop is CSASEGPAYNEQFF. In DNA form, the CDR3 reads TGCAGTGCTAGTGAGGGCCCGGCATACAATGAGCAGTTCTTC.

This chain links TRBV15 with TRBJ2-3; the match to TRBD2 covers 9 bases. CDR3 size: 18 residues. The germline V gene has CDR1 LNHNV and CDR2 YYDKDF (reference sequence). Trimming cost V 1 base and J 0 bases; bases outside gene matches: 8. CDR3 DNA sequence: TGTGCCACCAGCAGAGGGTTACAAGCGGGAGGAAGCACAGATACGCAGTATTTT. This codes for CATSRGLQAGGSTDTQYF.

The J gene is TRBJ2-7, the V gene TRBV20-1; 10 bases are shared with TRBD2. Germline V gene sequence: CDR1 DFQATT, CDR2 SNEGSKA (reference sequence). With V trimmed by 3 bases and J by 6 bases, 5 bases remained unmatched. The length of the CDR3 is 13 residues. The CDR3: CSARLAGVSEQYF. CDR3 sequence (DNA): TGCAGTGCTAGGCTAGCGGGAGTTTCCGAGCAGTACTTC.